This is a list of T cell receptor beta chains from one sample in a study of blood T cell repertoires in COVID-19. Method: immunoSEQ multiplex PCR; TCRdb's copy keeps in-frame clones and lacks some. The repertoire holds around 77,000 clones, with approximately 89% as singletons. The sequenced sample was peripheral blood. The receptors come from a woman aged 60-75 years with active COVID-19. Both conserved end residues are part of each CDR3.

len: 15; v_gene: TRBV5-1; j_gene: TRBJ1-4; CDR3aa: CASRRGGAGNEKLFF
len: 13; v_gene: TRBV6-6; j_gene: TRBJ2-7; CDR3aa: CASSLKLVGEQYF
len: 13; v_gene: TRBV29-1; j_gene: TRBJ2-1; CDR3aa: CSVVGRPGNEQFF
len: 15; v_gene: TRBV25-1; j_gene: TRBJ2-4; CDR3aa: CASSDPTLKGDIQYF
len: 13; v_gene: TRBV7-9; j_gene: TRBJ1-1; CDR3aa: CASSLEGAAEAFF
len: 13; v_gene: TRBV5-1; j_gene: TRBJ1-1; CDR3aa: CASSLEVATEAFF
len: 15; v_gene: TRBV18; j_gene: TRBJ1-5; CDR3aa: CASSPGQGANQPQHF
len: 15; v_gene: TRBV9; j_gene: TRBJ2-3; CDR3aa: CASSAWTGGTDTQYF
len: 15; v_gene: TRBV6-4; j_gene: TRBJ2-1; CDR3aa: CASSESGGPYNEQFF
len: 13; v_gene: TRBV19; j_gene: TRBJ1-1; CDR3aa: CASYSSGDTEAFF
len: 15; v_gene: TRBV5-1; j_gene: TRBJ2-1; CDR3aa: CASSTGLAGGDEQFF
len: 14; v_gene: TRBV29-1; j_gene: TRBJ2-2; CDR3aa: CSASDRAVGGELFF
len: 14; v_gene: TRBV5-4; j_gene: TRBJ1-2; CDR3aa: CASSGLYRDYGYTF
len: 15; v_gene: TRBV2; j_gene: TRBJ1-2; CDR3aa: CASSANSLANYGYTF
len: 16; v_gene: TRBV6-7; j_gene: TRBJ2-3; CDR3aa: CASSFRGGSGSDTQYF
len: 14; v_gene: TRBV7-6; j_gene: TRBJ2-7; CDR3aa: CASSSLAGGLEQYF
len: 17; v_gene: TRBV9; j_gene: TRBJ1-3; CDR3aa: CASSVAPQGPSGNTIYF
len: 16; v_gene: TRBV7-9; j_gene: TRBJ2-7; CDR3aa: CASSSGEAGGSYEQYF
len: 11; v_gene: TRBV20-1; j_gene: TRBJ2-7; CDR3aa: CSARSVSEQYF
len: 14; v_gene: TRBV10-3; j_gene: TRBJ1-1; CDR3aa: CAIRGIERNTEAFF
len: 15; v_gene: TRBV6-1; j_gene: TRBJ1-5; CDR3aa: CASSERGHNNQPQHF
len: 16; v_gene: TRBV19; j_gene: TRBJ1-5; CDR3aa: CASSIRRQRGNQPQHF
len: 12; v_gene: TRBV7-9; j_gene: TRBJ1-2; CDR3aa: CAYGGRLDGYTF
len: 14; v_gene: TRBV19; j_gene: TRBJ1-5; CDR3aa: CASSSRQGHQPQHF
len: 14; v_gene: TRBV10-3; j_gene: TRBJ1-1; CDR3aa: CAIRKDSLNTEAFF
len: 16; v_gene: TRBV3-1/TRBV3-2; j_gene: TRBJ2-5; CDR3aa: CASRKAGQGRLKTQYF
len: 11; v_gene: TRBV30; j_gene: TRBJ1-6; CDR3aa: CAWSRGSPLHF
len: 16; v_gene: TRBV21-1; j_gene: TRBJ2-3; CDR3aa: CASTTTGTDRTDTQYF
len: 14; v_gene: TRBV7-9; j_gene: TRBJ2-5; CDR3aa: CASSSDSTRETQYF
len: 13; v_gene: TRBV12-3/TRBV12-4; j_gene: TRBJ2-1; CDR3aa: CASSLASNHEQFF
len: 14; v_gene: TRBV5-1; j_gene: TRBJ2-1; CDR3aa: CASSPGSRKNEQFF
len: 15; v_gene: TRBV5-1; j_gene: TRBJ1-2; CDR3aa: CASSLEAGINYGYTF
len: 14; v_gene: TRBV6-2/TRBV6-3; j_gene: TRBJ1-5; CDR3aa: CASSYNRRNQPQHF
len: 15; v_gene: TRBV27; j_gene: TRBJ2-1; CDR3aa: CASRPGLGSYNEQFF
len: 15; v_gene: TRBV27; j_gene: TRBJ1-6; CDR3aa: CASSSPRSYNSPLHF
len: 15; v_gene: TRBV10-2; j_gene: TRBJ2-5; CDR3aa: CASSDQDRPQETQYF
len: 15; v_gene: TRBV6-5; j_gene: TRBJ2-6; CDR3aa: CASSLGQTGANVLTF
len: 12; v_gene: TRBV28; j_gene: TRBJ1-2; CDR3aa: CASSLRAYGYTF
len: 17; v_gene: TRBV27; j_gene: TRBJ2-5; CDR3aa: CASSRSRRGAVLETQYF
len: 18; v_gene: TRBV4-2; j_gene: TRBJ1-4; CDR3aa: CASSQDNVRQGPTEKLFF
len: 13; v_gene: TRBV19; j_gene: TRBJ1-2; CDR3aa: CASSMESSYGYTF
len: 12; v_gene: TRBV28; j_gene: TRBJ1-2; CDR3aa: CASSDRRYGYTF
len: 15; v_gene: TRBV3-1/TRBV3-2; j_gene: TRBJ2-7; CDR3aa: CASSHSPFAAYEQYF
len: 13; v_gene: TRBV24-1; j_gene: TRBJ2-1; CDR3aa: CATSDSRADEQFF
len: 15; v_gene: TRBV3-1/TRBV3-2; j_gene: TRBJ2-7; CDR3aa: CASSLRASGPYEQYF
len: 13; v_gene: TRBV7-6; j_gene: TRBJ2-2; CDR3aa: CASSREVTGELFF
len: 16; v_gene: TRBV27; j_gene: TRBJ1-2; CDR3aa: CASSLRRQGPLIGYTF
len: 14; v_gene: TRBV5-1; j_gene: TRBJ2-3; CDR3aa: CASSFGQGADTQYF
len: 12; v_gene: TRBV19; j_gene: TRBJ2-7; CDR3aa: CASSVEGGTEYF
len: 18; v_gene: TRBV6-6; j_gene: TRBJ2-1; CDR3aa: CASSPHGRAGGNYNEQFF
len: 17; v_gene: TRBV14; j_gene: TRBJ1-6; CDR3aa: CASSQLGQVIGNSPLHF
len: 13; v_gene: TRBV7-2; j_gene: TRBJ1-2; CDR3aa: CASSPTDFYGYTF
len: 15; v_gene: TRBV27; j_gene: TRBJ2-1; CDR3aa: CASKDRELSYNEQFF